This TCR beta chain emerged from a study of immune evolution from preneoplasia to lung adenocarcinoma. Assay used: immunoSEQ multiplex PCR; TCRdb lists only in-frame clones, some missing. The data show tens of thousands of clones, over 75% seen once. Sequenced: FFPE invasive lung adenocarcinoma tissue. This sequence originates from a person aged 60 to 70 with lung adenocarcinoma.

The DNA for the CDR3 is TGCGCCAGCAGCTTCCAGGGCGAGGGGGACACCATATATTTT. Translation: CASSFQGEGDTIYF. The chain links TRBV5-1 to TRBJ1-3, with D possibly matching TRBD1 (6 bases). V shed 2 bases and J shed 8 bases, with 14 bases lying between them. Germline V CDR1 and CDR2: SGHRS, YFSETQ. The CDR3 runs to 14 residues.